This T cell receptor (gamma chain) was retrieved from a study of human gamma delta and Vdelta1 T cells listed by TCRdb under 2018. At the level of the whole study: The study investigated Delta One T cells, Vd1+ gamma-delta T cells, as cytotoxic effectors against acute myeloid leukemia.

Receptor libraries were prepared by PCR. The sequencer was an Illumina MiSeq. TCRdb called clones anew from the public reads via CATT; matching DNA rows were later pooled. For this sample the table gives a few thousand gamma-chain clones, of which roughly 5.4% were detected only once. The ten largest clones take up over 10% of the sample. Trimming leaves V shorter by 0 bases and J shorter by 2 bases, with the junction holding 6 bases beyond the gene matches. From the germline V gene, CDR1 is VENAVY and CDR2 is YDSYNSRV. The CDR3 runs 16 residues from the cysteine to the phenylalanine. Only the CDR3 region is kept as DNA, spanning 48 bases read in frame from base 1. This clone was detected a few times. Its antigen remains unidentified. No clone much larger than this one lies a single base away; base qualities are absent.

Sequences were obtained from naive CD27+ Vdelta1 gamma-delta T cells from blood. The sequence derives from a human donor in good health. The V gene is TRGV8 and the J gene is TRGJP2. The nucleotides read TGTGCCACCTGGGATAGGCGAGCGAGTAGTGATTGGATCAAGACGTTT. Its amino acids are CATWDRRASSDWIKTF.